The sequence of this T cell receptor beta chain was determined in a study of blood T cells in healthy people across ages. Sample-barcoded 5' priming and a J-beta primer mix drove a second PCR of about 6 to 11 cycles. TCRdb passed the 5' RACE reads through MiXCR, listing each CDR3 protein once. The table lists 1.2 million to 1.5 million distinct CDR3 sequences, approximately 63% of them singletons, with 6.7% in the top ten. This TCR derives from a man aged 18 to 29 in good health. The sample comprised blood.

This chain's CDR3 is CATREAGLNEQFF. The CDR3 DNA reads TGTGCCACCAGGGAAGCGGGGCTTAATGAGCAGTTCTTC. The rearrangement links TRBV15 to TRBJ2-1; 7 bases align to TRBD2. V gave up 6 bases and J gave up 7 bases; unmatched junction bases: 6. CDR3 length: 13 residues. Germline V lookup: CDR1 LNHNV, CDR2 YYDKDF (reference sequence).